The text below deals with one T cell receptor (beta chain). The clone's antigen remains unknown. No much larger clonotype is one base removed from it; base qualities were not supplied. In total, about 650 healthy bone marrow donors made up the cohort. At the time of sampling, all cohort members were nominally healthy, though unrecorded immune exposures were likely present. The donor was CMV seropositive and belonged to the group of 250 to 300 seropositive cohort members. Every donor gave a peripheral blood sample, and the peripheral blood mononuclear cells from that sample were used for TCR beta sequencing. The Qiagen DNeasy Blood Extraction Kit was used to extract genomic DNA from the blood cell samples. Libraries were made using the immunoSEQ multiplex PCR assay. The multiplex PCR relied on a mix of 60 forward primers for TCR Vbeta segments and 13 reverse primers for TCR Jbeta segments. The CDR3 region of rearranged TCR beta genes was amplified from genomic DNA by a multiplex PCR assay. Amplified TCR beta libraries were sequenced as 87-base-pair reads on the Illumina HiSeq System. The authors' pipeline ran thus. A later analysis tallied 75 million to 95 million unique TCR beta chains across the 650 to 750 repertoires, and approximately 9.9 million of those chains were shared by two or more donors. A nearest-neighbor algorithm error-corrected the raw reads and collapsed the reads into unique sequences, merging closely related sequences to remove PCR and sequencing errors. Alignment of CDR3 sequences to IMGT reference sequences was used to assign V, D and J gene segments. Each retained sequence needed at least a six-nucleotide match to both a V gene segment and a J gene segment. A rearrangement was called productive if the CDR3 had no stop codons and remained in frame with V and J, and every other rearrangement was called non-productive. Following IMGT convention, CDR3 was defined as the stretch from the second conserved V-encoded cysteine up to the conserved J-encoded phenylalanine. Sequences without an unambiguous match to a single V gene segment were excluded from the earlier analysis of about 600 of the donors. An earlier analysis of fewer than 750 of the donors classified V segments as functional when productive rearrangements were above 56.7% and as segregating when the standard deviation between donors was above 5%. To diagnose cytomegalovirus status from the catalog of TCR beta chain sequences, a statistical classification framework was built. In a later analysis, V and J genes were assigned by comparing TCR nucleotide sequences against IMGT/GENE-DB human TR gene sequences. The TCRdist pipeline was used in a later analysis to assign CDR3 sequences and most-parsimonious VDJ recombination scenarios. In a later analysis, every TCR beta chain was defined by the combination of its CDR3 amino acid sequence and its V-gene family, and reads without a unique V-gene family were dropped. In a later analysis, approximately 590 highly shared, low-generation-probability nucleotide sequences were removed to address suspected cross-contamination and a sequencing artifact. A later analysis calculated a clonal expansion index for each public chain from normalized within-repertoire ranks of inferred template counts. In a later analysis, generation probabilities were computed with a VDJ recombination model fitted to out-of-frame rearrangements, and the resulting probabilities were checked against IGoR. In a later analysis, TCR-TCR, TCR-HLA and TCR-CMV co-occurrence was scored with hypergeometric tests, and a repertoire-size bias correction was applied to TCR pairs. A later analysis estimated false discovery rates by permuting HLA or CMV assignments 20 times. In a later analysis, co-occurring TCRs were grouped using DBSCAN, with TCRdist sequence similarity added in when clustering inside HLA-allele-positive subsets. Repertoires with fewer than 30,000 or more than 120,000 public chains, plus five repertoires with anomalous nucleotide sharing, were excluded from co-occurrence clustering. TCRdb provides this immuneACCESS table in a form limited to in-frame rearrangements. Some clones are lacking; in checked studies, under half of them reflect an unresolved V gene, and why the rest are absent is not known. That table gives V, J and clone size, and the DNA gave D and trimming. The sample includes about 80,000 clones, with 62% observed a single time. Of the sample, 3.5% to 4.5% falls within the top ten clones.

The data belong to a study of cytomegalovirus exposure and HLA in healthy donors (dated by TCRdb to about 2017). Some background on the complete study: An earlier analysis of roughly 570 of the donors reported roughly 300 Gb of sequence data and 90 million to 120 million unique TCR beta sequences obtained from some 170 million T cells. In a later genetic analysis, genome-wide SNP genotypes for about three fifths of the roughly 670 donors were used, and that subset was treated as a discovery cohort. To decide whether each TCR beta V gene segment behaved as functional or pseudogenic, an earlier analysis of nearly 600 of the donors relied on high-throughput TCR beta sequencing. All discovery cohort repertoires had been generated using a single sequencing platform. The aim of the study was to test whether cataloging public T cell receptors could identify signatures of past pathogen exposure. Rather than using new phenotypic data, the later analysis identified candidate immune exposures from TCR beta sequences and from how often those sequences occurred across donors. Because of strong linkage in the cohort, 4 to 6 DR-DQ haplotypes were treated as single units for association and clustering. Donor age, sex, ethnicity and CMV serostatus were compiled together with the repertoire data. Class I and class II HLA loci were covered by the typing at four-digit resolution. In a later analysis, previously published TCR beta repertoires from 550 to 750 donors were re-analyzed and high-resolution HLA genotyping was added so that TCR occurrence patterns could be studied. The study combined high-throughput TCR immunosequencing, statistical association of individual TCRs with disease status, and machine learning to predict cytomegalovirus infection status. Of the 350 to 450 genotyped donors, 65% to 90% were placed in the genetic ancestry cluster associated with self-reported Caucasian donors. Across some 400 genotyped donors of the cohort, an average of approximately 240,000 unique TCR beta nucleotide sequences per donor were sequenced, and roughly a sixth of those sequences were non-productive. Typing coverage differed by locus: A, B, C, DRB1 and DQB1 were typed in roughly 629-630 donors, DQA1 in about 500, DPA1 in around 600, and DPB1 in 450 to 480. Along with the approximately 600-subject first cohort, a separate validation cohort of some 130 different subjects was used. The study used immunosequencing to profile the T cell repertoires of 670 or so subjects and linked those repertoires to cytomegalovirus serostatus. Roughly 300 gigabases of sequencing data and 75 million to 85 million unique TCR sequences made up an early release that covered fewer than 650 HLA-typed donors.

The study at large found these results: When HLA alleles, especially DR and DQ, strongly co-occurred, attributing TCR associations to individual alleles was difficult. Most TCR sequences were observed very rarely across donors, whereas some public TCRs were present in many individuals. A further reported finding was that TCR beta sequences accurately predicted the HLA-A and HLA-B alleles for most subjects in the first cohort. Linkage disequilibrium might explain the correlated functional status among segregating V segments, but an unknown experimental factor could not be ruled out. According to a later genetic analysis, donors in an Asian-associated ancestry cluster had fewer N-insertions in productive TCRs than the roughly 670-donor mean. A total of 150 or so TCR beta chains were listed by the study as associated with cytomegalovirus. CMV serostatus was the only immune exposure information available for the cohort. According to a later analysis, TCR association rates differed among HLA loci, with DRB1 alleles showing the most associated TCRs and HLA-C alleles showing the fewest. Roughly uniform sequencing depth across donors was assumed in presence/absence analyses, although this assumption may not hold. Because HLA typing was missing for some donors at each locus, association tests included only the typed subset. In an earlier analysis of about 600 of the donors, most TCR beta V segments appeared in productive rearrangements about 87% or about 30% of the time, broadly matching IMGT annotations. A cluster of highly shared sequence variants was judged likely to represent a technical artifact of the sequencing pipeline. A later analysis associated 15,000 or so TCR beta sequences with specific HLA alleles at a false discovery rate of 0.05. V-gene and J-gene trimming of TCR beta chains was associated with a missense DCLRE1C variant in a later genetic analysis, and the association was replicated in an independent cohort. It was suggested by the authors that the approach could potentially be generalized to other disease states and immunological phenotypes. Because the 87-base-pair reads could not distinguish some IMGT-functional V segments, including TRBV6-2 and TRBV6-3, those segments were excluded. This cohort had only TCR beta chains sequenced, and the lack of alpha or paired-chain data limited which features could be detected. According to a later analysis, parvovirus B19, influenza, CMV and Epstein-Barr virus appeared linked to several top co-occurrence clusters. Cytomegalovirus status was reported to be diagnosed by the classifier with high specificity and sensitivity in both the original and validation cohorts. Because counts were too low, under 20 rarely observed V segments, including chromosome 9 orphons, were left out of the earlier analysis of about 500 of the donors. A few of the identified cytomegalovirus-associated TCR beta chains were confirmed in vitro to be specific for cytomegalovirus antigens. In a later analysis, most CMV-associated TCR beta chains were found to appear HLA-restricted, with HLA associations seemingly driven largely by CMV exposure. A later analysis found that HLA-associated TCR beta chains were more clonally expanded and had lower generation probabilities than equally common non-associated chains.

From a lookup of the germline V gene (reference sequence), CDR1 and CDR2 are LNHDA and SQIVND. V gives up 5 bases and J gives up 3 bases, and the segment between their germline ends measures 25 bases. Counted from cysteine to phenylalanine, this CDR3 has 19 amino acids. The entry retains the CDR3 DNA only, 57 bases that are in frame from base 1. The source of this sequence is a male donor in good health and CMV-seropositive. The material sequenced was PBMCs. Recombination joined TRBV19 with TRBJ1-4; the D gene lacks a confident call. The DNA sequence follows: TGTGCCAGTAGTTCTTACCGTGGACGGACTATTCCCTCTAATGAAAAACTGTTTTTT. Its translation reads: CASSSYRGRTIPSNEKLFF.